These T cell receptor beta chains were read from a single sample in a study of OX40 agonist ivuxolimab in advanced cancers. The repertoire was sequenced with immunoSEQ multiplex PCR; TCRdb's copy has only in-frame clones and lacks some. The table has tens of thousands of clones, under 85% seen once. This specimen was CD4+ or CD8+ T cells sorted from blood, taken in a trial of the OX40 agonist ivuxolimab. These receptor sequences come from an adult with an advanced solid tumor such as melanoma, head and neck, liver or kidney cancer. CDR3s include the opening cysteine and the closing phenylalanine or tryptophan. The D gene is left open where the match is weak. Not every row has a clone size; where given, it reads once, few, many or a size class.

j_gene | v_gene | d_gene | abundance | CDR3aa | CDR3nt
TRBJ1-2 | TRBV5-5 | TRBD1 | NA | CASSLGATGWYGYTF | TGTGCCAGCAGCTTGGGGGCGACAGGGTGGTATGGCTACACCTTC
TRBJ1-2 | TRBV28 | TRBD1 | few | CASSDRGNGYTF | TGTGCCAGCAGTGACAGGGGAAATGGCTACACCTTC
TRBJ1-2 | TRBV7-3 | NA | NA | CASSLRGRGHYGYTF | TGTGCCAGCAGCTTAAGGGGCAGGGGTCACTATGGCTACACCTTC
TRBJ1-2 | TRBV2 | NA | NA | CASTGSRSSTYGYTF | TGTGCCAGCACCGGATCCCGCTCCAGCACCTATGGCTACACCTTC
TRBJ1-6 | TRBV5-1 | NA | NA | CASSLGGSSSYNSPLHF | TGCGCCAGCAGCTTAGGGGGGTCGAGCTCCTATAATTCACCCCTCCACTTT
TRBJ2-7 | TRBV11-3 | TRBD1 | NA | CASSSNPGQGTYEQYF | TGTGCCAGCAGCTCCAATCCGGGACAGGGTACCTACGAGCAGTACTTC
TRBJ2-3 | TRBV11-2 | TRBD2 | NA | CASSTRTSGGTDTQYF | TGTGCCAGCAGCACACGGACTAGCGGGGGCACAGATACGCAGTATTTT
TRBJ2-5 | TRBV11-2 | NA | NA | CASSRSWGGLEETQYF | TGTGCCAGCAGCCGTAGCTGGGGGGGCTTAGAAGAGACCCAGTACTTC
TRBJ1-2 | TRBV15 | NA | NA | CATSRGLDIYGYTF | TGTGCCACCAGCAGAGGCCTCGACATCTATGGCTACACCTTC
TRBJ2-7 | TRBV18 | NA | NA | CASSPLQGELNHEQYF | TGTGCCAGCTCACCTCTGCAAGGGGAACTAAACCACGAGCAGTACTTC
TRBJ1-2 | TRBV5-1 | NA | NA | CASSSHHGYGYTF | TGCGCCAGCAGCAGCCACCATGGGTATGGCTACACCTTC
TRBJ2-1 | TRBV5-4 | TRBD1 | NA | CASSLRQGATPGYNEQFF | TGTGCCAGCAGCCTACGACAGGGGGCAACCCCTGGATACAATGAGCAGTTCTTC
TRBJ1-3 | TRBV27 | TRBD1 | NA | CASSSLTGYGGNTIYF | TGTGCCAGCAGTTCACTGACAGGGTACGGTGGAAACACCATATATTTT
TRBJ1-1 | TRBV7-2 | NA | NA | CASSLGAGRDTEAFF | TGTGCCAGCAGCTTAGGGGCAGGGAGGGACACTGAAGCTTTCTTT
TRBJ2-3 | TRBV7-9 | NA | NA | CASSLALGDTDTQYF | TGTGCCAGCAGCTTAGCGCTAGGAGACACAGATACGCAGTATTTT
TRBJ2-2 | TRBV6-4 | TRBD1 | NA | CASSPDRATGELFF | TGTGCCAGCAGCCCGGACAGGGCCACCGGGGAGCTGTTTTTT
TRBJ2-3 | TRBV5-1 | NA | NA | CASTPSGGGRTSTDTQYF | TGCGCCAGCACACCCAGTGGCGGGGGCCGTACTAGCACAGATACGCAGTATTTT
TRBJ2-7 | TRBV2 | NA | NA | CASSSGPIKEQYF | TGTGCCAGCAGTTCCGGACCGATAAAGGAGCAGTACTTC
TRBJ1-5 | TRBV2 | NA | NA | CASNGQLNQPQHF | TGTGCCAGCAACGGGCAGCTCAATCAGCCCCAGCATTTT
TRBJ2-6 | TRBV7-8 | NA | NA | CASSRDNSISGANVLTF | TGTGCCAGCAGCCGGGACAACTCAATCTCTGGGGCCAACGTCCTGACTTTC
TRBJ1-1 | TRBV9 | NA | NA | CASSVAGQGSGTEAFF | TGTGCCAGCAGCGTAGCTGGGCAGGGATCCGGCACTGAAGCTTTCTTT
TRBJ2-1 | TRBV29-1 | NA | NA | CSVRLPSNEQFF | TGCAGCGTAAGACTCCCCAGCAATGAGCAGTTCTTC
TRBJ2-5 | TRBV7-2 | NA | NA | CASSLAGLGGETQYF | TGTGCCAGCAGCTTAGCGGGACTCGGTGGGGAGACCCAGTACTTC
TRBJ1-2 | TRBV9 | NA | NA | CASSDGPAGSYGYTF | TGTGCCAGCAGCGATGGTCCGGCAGGGTCCTATGGCTACACCTTC
TRBJ1-5 | TRBV7-8 | TRBD1 | NA | CASSSDRVHQPQHF | TGTGCCAGCAGCTCTGACAGGGTGCATCAGCCCCAGCATTTT
TRBJ1-4 | TRBV6-1 | NA | NA | CASSDTPRETSRKLFF | TGTGCCAGCAGTGATACCCCACGGGAGACGAGCCGAAAACTGTTTTTT
TRBJ2-1 | TRBV15 | NA | NA | CATSKELSSYNEQFF | TGTGCCACCAGCAAGGAGCTCAGCTCCTACAATGAGCAGTTCTTC
TRBJ2-2 | TRBV12-5 | TRBD2 | NA | CASGLGPGLAGVNTGELFF | TGTGCTAGTGGTTTGGGACCGGGACTAGCGGGGGTAAACACCGGGGAGCTGTTTTTT
TRBJ1-1 | TRBV27 | NA | few | CASSLQGGSTEAFF | TGTGCCAGCAGTTTACAGGGCGGGTCGACTGAAGCTTTCTTT
TRBJ1-2 | TRBV7-2 | TRBD1 | NA | CASSPWTGGGYGYTF | TGTGCCAGCAGCCCATGGACAGGGGGAGGCTATGGCTACACCTTC